The text below deals with one T cell receptor (beta chain). No antigen is known for it. It has no much larger one-base neighbor in the sample; base qualities were not kept. The sample belongs to a study of vaccination and CD4 T cells after COVID-19 (dated 2022 in TCRdb). For the study in its entirety: SARS-CoV-2 positivity had been established in the convalescent patients by nasal swab PCR, and mild disease was recorded in under ten of these patients and severe disease in one. In control cultures, a CEFX viral epitope pool was used as positive control, an HIV-1 Nef peptide pool was used as negative control, or no peptide was added. Post-vaccine blood samples were taken a median of around 77 days after the second vaccine dose, with a range of 14 to 241 days. Post-COVID blood samples were collected from convalescent patients a median of roughly 100 days after diagnosis, with a range of roughly 30 to 161 days. The convalescent cohort comprised six males and four females, including two Hispanic individuals, seven Caucasians, two Asians and one multiracial person. The spike-specific CD4+ TCR repertoire was compared before and after mRNA vaccination in approximately 9 COVID-19 convalescent patients and a handful of infection-naive healthy vaccine recipients. Overlapping spike peptide pools from SARS-CoV-2 and from the common cold coronaviruses HCoV-NL63, HCoV-OC43 and HCoV-229E were used as culture stimuli. Two doses of either the Pfizer-BioNTech BNT162b2 vaccine (n=8) or the Moderna mRNA-1273 vaccine (n=2) were administered to participants. The full study reports these points: The median count of SARS-CoV-2-reactive clonotypes went up from roughly 21 after infection to 30 to 40 after vaccination, although the change was not significant. Of the vaccine-specific clones in convalescent patients, 304 of 307, or nearly all, reacted only to SARS-CoV-2 spike and did not cross-react with common cold coronaviruses. The study included relatively few convalescent patients and did not analyze early timepoints after natural infection. In convalescent patients, a median approximately 83% of post-vaccine SARS-CoV-2-reactive clones were detected only after vaccination, suggesting vaccine-specific priming.

The treatment or condition label corresponds to: approximately nine-day PBMC culture with coronavirus spike peptide pools or control peptides (ViraFEST assay). The ViraFEST assay, used in the study, expanded antigen-specific T cells with peptide pools and then identified the expanded clonotypes through TCR sequencing. The convalescent patients' positive SARS-CoV-2 PCR tests fell between March and December 2020, which was before the Alpha, Beta and Delta variants emerged in the United States. Each well held around 2 million PBMCs cultured in IMDM containing roughly 5% human AB serum and about 10 IU/ml IL-2, with 10 ug/ml peptide pools added. On days 3 and 7, half of the culture medium was replaced with fresh IL-2-containing medium. After 9 to 11 days of culture, CD4+ T cells were isolated by negative selection with the EasySep CD4+ T cell isolation kit. PBMCs were separated from whole blood using Ficoll-Paque Plus gradient centrifugation and then either used fresh or cryopreserved at -140C. In general, triplicate wells were set up for every culture condition.

From cysteine to phenylalanine, the CDR3 is 14 amino acids long. The only DNA kept is the CDR3, 42 bases in frame from the first base. The germline V gene encodes CDR1 MNHNS and CDR2 SASEGT. V and J are trimmed by 7 bases and 7 bases, and the gene matches miss 6 bases of the junction. Library construction relied on PCR. DNA from cultured CD4+ T cells underwent TCR sequencing with the Oncomine TCR Beta short-read assay at the Johns Hopkins FTIC core. Genomic DNA was extracted from the cultured CD4+ T cells with the QIAamp micro DNA kit. Oncomine TCR Beta libraries made from cultured CD4+ T cells were pooled using unique dual indexes and sequenced on an Illumina iSeq 100. Per the original workflow: Non-productive sequences were removed, and CDR3s not starting with C, not ending with F or W, or shorter than 7 amino acids were discarded. The MANAFEST web application identified antigen-specific clonotypes by comparing peptide-stimulated wells against reference wells and other culture wells. An FDR below 0.05, an odds ratio above 5, and a productive frequency above 0.1% in at least two of three replicate wells were required for clones to be considered positive. Cross-reactive clonotypes were defined as significantly expanded in both SARS-CoV-2 spike wells and at least one common cold coronavirus spike condition. Similarity between CDR3 sequences was evaluated in R version 3.6.1 using Levenshtein distances (stringdist) and unrooted phylogenetic trees (ape). The public reads were reprocessed in TCRdb via fastp at Q25 and MiXCR, keeping in-frame beta chains. Identical CDR3 proteins give one entry, which carries the most common genes and DNA. For this entry, the V and J calls and clone size follow TCRdb and not the study's own pipeline. The sample includes approximately 3,000 distinct CDR3 sequences, with approximately 80% observed a single time. Approximately 23% of the sample comes from the top ten.

Sequencing was done on a sample of CD4+ T cells from blood, cultured in vitro. This chain is built from TRBV6-1 and TRBJ1-4; TRBD1 fits 10 bases in the junction. This receptor was obtained from a human donor who had recovered from COVID-19. DNA sequence: TGTGCCAGCATCAGGGACAGGGGCGGTGAAAAACTGTTTTTT. It encodes CASIRDRGGEKLFF.